Shown below are 30 T cell receptor beta chains from a single sample sequenced in a study of blood T cells in healthy people across ages. Primers used in a second PCR of roughly 6 to 11 cycles were a sample-barcoded 5' primer and a J-beta primer mix. A single record per CDR3 protein comes from TCRdb applying MiXCR to the 5' RACE reads. This table holds some 670,000 distinct CDR3 sequences, roughly half found once. The specimen was blood. These receptors came from a woman older than 75 in good health.

This chain uses TRBV6-5 with TRBJ2-1; TRBD1 or TRBD2 may be the D gene (6 bases each). Germline assignment: CDR1 MNHEY and CDR2 SVGAGI. CDR3 length equals 16 residues. V lost 6 bases to trimming and J lost 3 bases, with 18 bases between them. The CDR3 nucleotides read TGTGCCAGCAGCCGCAGAGGGGGGACCCTCTACAATGAGCAGTTCTTC. Its translation: CASSRRGGTLYNEQFF.

Note on this clonotype: A much larger clone sits a single nucleotide away, making a read error possible. This CDR3 is CSGEQEETQYF. The CDR3, as DNA: TGCAGCGGTGAACAGGAAGAGACCCAGTACTTC. This chain links TRBV29-1 with TRBJ2-5, with a weak D call TRBD1 (5 bases). The CDR3 length is 11 residues. CDR1 and CDR2 (germline): SQVTM, ANQGSEA.

The gene calls are TRBV29-1 and TRBJ1-2, with 7 nucleotides matching TRBD1. The J segment lost 5 bases and the V segment lost 6 bases, leaving 12 bases of the junction unmatched. The CDR3 extends over 14 amino acids. From germline, CDR1 is SQVTM and CDR2 ANQGSEA. The chain's CDR3 is CSVPPQGGGYGYTF. DNA of the CDR3: TGCAGCGTACCCCCCCAGGGGGGCGGGTATGGCTACACCTTC.

The chain uses TRBV7-3 and TRBJ2-5; unclear D gene. The CDR3 is made up of 15 amino acids. The V end was cut by 1 base, the J end by 0 bases, with 9 bases between. From germline, CDR1 is SGHTA and CDR2 FQGTGA. The CDR3 is CASSLMAANQETQYF. CDR3 in DNA: TGTGCCAGCAGCTTAATGGCAGCTAACCAAGAGACCCAGTACTTC.

This chain uses TRBV20-1 with TRBJ1-2; 8 positions agree with TRBD1. Germline CDR1 is DFQATT and CDR2 is SNEGSKA (reference sequence). The CDR3 length is 14 residues. With V trimmed by 5 bases and J by 3 bases, 8 bases remained unmatched. The CDR3 coding sequence is TGCAGTGCTTCTCCGGGACAGGCTGACTATGGCTACACCTTC. Amino acids: CSASPGQADYGYTF.

On this clonotype itself: A junction boundary mismatches the germline segment, possibly from a read error. V gene TRBV7-2 combines with J gene TRBJ2-6, with D tentatively TRBD1 (6 bases). The CDR3 is 12 amino acids. Germline V gene lookup returns CDR1 SGHTA and CDR2 FQGNSA. As DNA, the CDR3 is TGCGCCAGCAGCTTAGGGGGTCCTGTCCTGACTTTC. The encoded protein is CASSLGGPVLTF.

J is TRBJ2-1 and V is TRBV2; D ambiguous. Germline assignment: CDR1 SNHLY and CDR2 FYNNEI. Trimming took 1 base from V and 0 from J, leaving 7 bases between them. The CDR3 length is 15 residues. CDR3 in DNA: TGTGCCAGCAGTGAAGATGGCAGCTCCTACAATGAGCAGTTCTTC. This sequence encodes CASSEDGSSYNEQFF.

This clonotype was counted only a few times. The chain joins TRBV6-2 or TRBV6-3 to TRBJ2-3, with 7 bases matching TRBD1. In germline, CDR1 is MNHEY, CDR2 SVGEGT. The CDR3 loop spans 14 amino acids. J lost 6 bases, V lost 0 bases, and 3 bases had no gene match. This chain's CDR3 is CASSYSTGLDTQYF. In DNA, the CDR3 is TGTGCCAGCAGTTACTCGACAGGGTTGGATACGCAGTATTTT.

This clonotype came up a few times. V is TRBV28 and J is TRBJ2-3; D perhaps matches TRBD2 (5 bases). Germline V gene data show CDR1 as MDHEN and CDR2 as SYDVKM. The ends were cut back, 6 bases at V and 3 bases at J, with 13 bases in the middle. CDR3 length equals 14 residues. CDR3 sequence: CASSRPGGTDTQYF. In DNA, the CDR3 is TGTGCCAGCAGCCGACCCGGAGGTACAGATACGCAGTATTTT. The full variable domain, with the rest looked up from reference TRBV28 and TRBJ2-3, is DVKVTQSSRYLVKRTGEKVFLECVQDMDHENMFWYRQDPGLGLRLIYFSYDVKMKEKGDIPEGYSVSREKKERFSLILESASTNQTSMYLCASSRPGGTDTQYFGPGTRLTVL.

This clonotype was seen at least ten times. CDR3 coding DNA: TGCAGTGCTAGAGCCGGGACTAGCGGTAACAATGAGCAGTTCTTC. Translating gives CSARAGTSGNNEQFF. The V call is TRBV20-1, the J call TRBJ2-1; 11 bases map to TRBD2. The germline gives CDR1 DFQATT, CDR2 SNEGSKA (reference sequence). V dropped 1 base and J dropped 5; count of bases not matched to a gene: 4. The CDR3 has 15 residues.

This clonotype was observed at least ten times. The chain carries TRBV3-1 and TRBJ1-1; maybe TRBD1 (5 bases). The length of the CDR3 is 13 residues. Trimming took 8 bases from V and 5 from J, leaving 15 bases between them. Germline V lookup: CDR1 LGHDT, CDR2 YNNKEL (reference sequence). The CDR3 nucleotides read TGTGCCAGCTCCCGCAGGGTTGAGACTGAAGCTTTCTTT. This codes for CASSRRVETEAFF.

V and J are TRBV6-6 and TRBJ1-5; possibly TRBD1 for D (6 bases). The CDR3 length is 16 residues. The germline V and J ends were trimmed by 6 bases and 6 bases, with 21 bases remaining between them. From germline, CDR1 is MNHNY and CDR2 SVGAGI (reference sequence). CDR3 loop: CASSQGGGGKSQPQHF. The CDR3 DNA is TGTGCCAGCAGCCAAGGAGGGGGGGGAAAGAGTCAGCCCCAGCATTTT.

A word on this clonotype: A much larger clone differs by one base, so this may be a read error. The genes are TRBV10-3 and TRBJ2-7, with D tentatively TRBD2 (6 bases). This CDR3 has 14 amino acids. Trimming took off 11 bases at V and 3 bases at J, with 20 bases between the two ends. Germline V gene lookup returns CDR1 ENHRY and CDR2 SYGVKD. The CDR3 DNA reads TGTGCCCTCAAAGGTTCGGGAGACAACTACGAGCAGTACTTC. Translation gives CALKGSGDNYEQYF.

Many counts were recorded for this clonotype. The chain links TRBV9 to TRBJ2-7, with 9 bases identical to TRBD1. In germline, CDR1 is SGDLS, CDR2 YYNGEE. V trimming: 0 bases; J trimming: 4 bases; junction bases outside the gene matches: 5. The CDR3 totals 15 residues. CDR3 protein: CASSVGQGVGYEQYF. CDR3 coding DNA: TGTGCCAGCAGCGTAGGACAGGGGGTGGGTTACGAGCAGTACTTC. The full variable domain, its missing parts supplied by reference TRBV9 and TRBJ2-7, is DSGVTQTPKHLITATGQRVTLRCSPRSGDLSVYWYQQSLDQGLQFLIQYYNGEERAKGNILERFSAQQFPDLHSELNLSSLELGDSALYFCASSVGQGVGYEQYFGPGTRLTVT.

The sample holds a few counts of this clonotype. This sequence joins TRBV5-1 and TRBJ2-5, with 7 positions matching TRBD1. CDR3 length equals 13 residues. V trimming: 4 bases; J trimming: 2 bases; junction bases outside the gene matches: 2. Germline CDR1 SGHRS, CDR2 YFSETQ. The CDR3 DNA follows: TGCGCCAGCAGCGGACAGGTTCAAGAGACCCAGTACTTC. Amino acids: CASSGQVQETQYF.

This clonotype was counted once. A junction end diverges from the germline sequence, so it may reflect a read error. V is TRBV5-1 and J is TRBJ2-7; perhaps TRBD1 as D (6 bases). Germline V gene sequence: CDR1 SGHRS, CDR2 YFSETQ. The CDR3 length is 15 residues. The CDR3 is CANSLAPIRGEIQYF. The DNA of the CDR3 is TGCGCCAACAGCTTGGCCCCTATCAGGGGCGAGATCCAGTACTTC.

The rearrangement links TRBV7-8 to TRBJ2-5; 13 bases fit TRBD2. CDR3 size: 17 residues. Germline V gene sequence: CDR1 SGHVS, CDR2 FQNEAQ. The J segment lost 6 bases and the V segment lost 5 bases, leaving 12 bases of the junction unmatched. Here the CDR3 reads CASSRTSGGAREQTQYF. The CDR3 nucleotides read TGTGCCAGCAGCCGGACTAGCGGGGGCGCACGGGAGCAGACCCAGTACTTC.

This chain connects TRBV20-1 to TRBJ2-5; the D is unclear. This CDR3 spans 11 amino acids. CDR1 is DFQATT, CDR2 SNEGSKA, per germline (reference sequence). V lost 6 bases and J 4 bases, leaving 9 bases between the germline ends. CDR3 nucleotides: TGCAGTGCGCGGCCCGTAGAGACCCAGTACTTC. It yields the protein CSARPVETQYF.

On this clonotype itself: A clone one base away is much larger, so this may be a read error. The chain uses TRBV7-6 and TRBJ2-1; 9 bases match TRBD1. This CDR3 comprises 16 residues. The germline gives CDR1 SGHVS, CDR2 FNYEAQ. Here the CDR3 DNA reads TGTGCCGGCAGCCCTCAACCGGGACAGGGTAGAAATGAGCAGTTCTTC. Its protein is CAGSPQPGQGRNEQFF.

This sequence joins TRBV5-1 and TRBJ2-1, with 11 bases lining up with TRBD2. With the DNA end fitting TRBJ2-7 better, the J assignment may be wrong. The CDR3 runs 15 residues. In germline, CDR1 is SGHRS, CDR2 YFSETQ. CDR3: CASSFPTSGNNEQYF. CDR3 DNA: TGCGCCAGCAGCTTCCCGACTAGCGGGAACAATGAGCAGTACTTC.

This clonotype was detected ten times or more. V and J are TRBV5-1 and TRBJ2-1; D possibly matches TRBD1 or TRBD2 (5 bases each). The CDR3 length is 16 residues. The germline gives CDR1 SGHRS, CDR2 YFSETQ. Trimming removed 0 bases at V and 6 bases at J, with 16 bases between. CDR3 sequence (DNA): TGCGCCAGCAGCTTGGCCACTAGGGGCACCATCAATGAGCAGTTCTTC. Translating it yields CASSLATRGTINEQFF.

This clonotype was seen repeatedly, ten times or more. The chain joins TRBV6-4 to TRBJ2-7, with D unclear. V gave up 2 bases and J gave up 7 bases, with 12 bases separating them. Germline CDR1 MRHNA, CDR2 SNTAGT. The CDR3 runs 13 residues. The CDR3 sequence: CASSDPTRWEQYF. In nucleotides, the CDR3 is TGTGCCAGCAGTGACCCTACTCGGTGGGAGCAGTACTTC.

This clonotype was seen many times. The J gene is TRBJ2-2, the V gene TRBV6-6, with 8 nucleotides matching TRBD2. The germline gives CDR1 MNHNY, CDR2 SVGAGI (reference sequence). With V trimmed by 7 bases and J by 5 bases, 6 bases remained unmatched. This CDR3 contains 14 residues. CDR3 protein: CASNNGGDTGELFF. CDR3 nucleotides: TGTGCCAGCAACAACGGGGGGGATACCGGGGAGCTGTTTTTT.

This clonotype has at least ten counts. The V call is TRBV25-1, the J call TRBJ2-7, with D unclear. In germline, CDR1 is MGHDK, CDR2 SYGVNS. CDR3 length: 11 residues. Trimming took off 4 bases at V and 5 bases at J, with 6 bases between the two ends. CDR3 DNA sequence: TGTGCCAGCAGTGTTAGTCACGAGCAGTACTTC. As protein: CASSVSHEQYF.

This clonotype was picked up a small number of times. A much larger clone is a single base away; this may be a read error. This sequence joins TRBV20-1 and TRBJ2-7; 11 nucleotides line up with TRBD2. Trimming at V came to 3 bases and at J to 7 bases, leaving 8 bases not matched to a gene. Germline values: CDR1 DFQATT, CDR2 SNEGSKA (reference sequence). The length of the CDR3 is 14 residues. The CDR3 reads CSARVAGGFNEQYF. The CDR3 DNA reads TGCAGTGCTAGGGTAGCGGGAGGGTTCAATGAGCAGTACTTC.

This clonotype was found a few times. The V call is TRBV20-1, the J call TRBJ2-2, with D perhaps matching TRBD2 (5 bases). CDR1 and CDR2 from the germline V gene are DFQATT and SNEGSKA (reference sequence). With 3 bases removed from V and 4 bases from J, the gap between germline ends came to 15 bases. The length of the CDR3 is 15 residues. The CDR3 region is CSASPLGRPTGELFF. CDR3 in DNA: TGCAGTGCTAGCCCACTGGGGAGACCCACCGGGGAGCTGTTTTTT.

Concerning this clonotype: Possible read error: a much larger clone is one base away. The V and J genes are TRBV13 and TRBJ1-6; weak D call: TRBD1 (6 bases). Germline CDR1 and CDR2: PRHDT and FYEKMQ (reference sequence). CDR3 size: 14 residues. The CDR3 loop is CACSFQGNNSPLHF. The DNA for the CDR3 is TGTGCCTGCAGCTTTCAGGGGAATAATTCACCCCTCCACTTT.

This chain links TRBV24-1 with TRBJ2-5; possible D gene TRBD2, 7 bases. Per the germline V gene, CDR1 is KGHDR and CDR2 is SFDVKD. The CDR3 extends over 14 amino acids. The CDR3 bases are TGTGCTCTCGAGGGACCCGGGGGGCGAGAGACCCAGTACTTC. Translating it yields CALEGPGGRETQYF.

This clonotype was counted many times. This chain connects TRBV27 to TRBJ2-7, with D tentatively TRBD1 or TRBD2 (5 bases each). V shed 3 bases and J shed 0 bases, with 21 bases lying between them. Germline loops: CDR1 MNHEY, CDR2 SMNVEV (reference sequence). The CDR3 covers 18 residues. CDR3 region: CASSFRWAGQGSSYEQYF. The CDR3 DNA reads TGTGCCAGCAGTTTTCGGTGGGCAGGGCAAGGGAGCTCCTACGAGCAGTACTTC.

V usage is TRBV5-1 and J usage is TRBJ1-1, with D maybe TRBD1 (5 bases). CDR1 and CDR2 from the germline V gene are SGHRS and YFSETQ. CDR3 length: 15 residues. V was pared by 0 bases and J by 1 base, with 10 bases between. The chain's CDR3 is CASSLEGTQNTEAFF. The DNA of the CDR3 is TGCGCCAGCAGCTTGGAAGGGACTCAGAACACTGAAGCTTTCTTT.